The clone carrying this T cell receptor (beta chain) has just a few counts. Its antigen remains unknown. The sample is drawn from a study of chemoradiotherapy in HPV16-positive cancers. Points from the study as a whole: Better recurrence-free survival went with HPV-responsive T-cell expansion in HPV16-positive patients. Functional assays defining HPV-specific T cells used only a couple of HPV16-positive patients.

In germline, CDR1 is MNHEY, CDR2 SVGAGI. This CDR3 has 14 amino acids. V gave up 6 bases and J gave up 6 bases, with 12 bases separating them. The table came from immunoSEQ multiplex PCR; TCRdb's copy has only in-frame clones and leaves some out. Of approximately 14,000 clones listed, around four fifths are singletons. The TCR originated in a human donor with HPV-associated anogenital cancer. The sample was taken from a patient who underwent chemoradiotherapy. The chain recombines TRBV6-5 with TRBJ1-6; D possibly corresponds to TRBD1 (5 bases). The CDR3 protein is CASRRGAVNSPLHF. The CDR3 DNA is TGTGCCAGCAGGAGAGGGGCCGTTAATTCACCCCTCCACTTT.